The 29 T cell receptor beta chains given below trace back to one sample, sequenced in a study of shared clonotypes between healthy human individuals. Some clones are missing from TCRdb's copy, which holds only in-frame ones; the method was immunoSEQ multiplex PCR. The profile shows about 2 million clones, roughly 94% of them singletons. Source material: naive CD4+ T cells sorted from blood. Documented subset: CD45RA+ positively selected. The receptors were gathered from a man in his late teens or twenties in good health.

The chain employs TRBV30 and TRBJ2-3, with a tentative D call TRBD1 (5 bases). This CDR3 is built from 11 residues. Per the germline V gene, CDR1 is GTSNPN and CDR2 is SVGIG (reference sequence). Deletions cut 4 bases from V and 14 bases from J, with 16 bases between. CDR3 bases: TGTGCCTGGACGGCAGGGATGTACCCGTATTTT. Its translation: CAWTAGMYPYF.

The V call is TRBV11-2, the J call TRBJ2-1; possibly TRBD2 for D (5 bases). CDR1 is SGHAT and CDR2 is FQNNGV in the germline V gene. The CDR3 sequence is 14 residues long. V was trimmed by 3 bases and J by 3 bases, leaving 9 bases between them. CDR3 amino acids: CASSFRDYYNEQFF. The CDR3 region has the DNA TGTGCCAGCAGCTTCCGGGATTACTACAATGAGCAGTTCTTC.

DNA for the CDR3: TGTGCCAGCAGCTTCACCCTAGCGGGGAACACCGGGGAGCTGTTTTTT. Translation: CASSFTLAGNTGELFF. The V call is TRBV11-2, the J call TRBJ2-2; 8 bases fit TRBD2. The ends lost 3 bases at V and 1 base at J; junction bases unmatched: 4. CDR3 length: 16 residues. Germline CDR1 SGHAT, CDR2 FQNNGV.

The CDR3 is CAISPGNQPQHF. As DNA, the CDR3 is TGTGCCATCAGCCCCGGGAATCAGCCCCAGCATTTT. V is TRBV10-3 and J is TRBJ1-5; D ambiguous. Germline lookup yields CDR1 ENHRY and CDR2 SYGVKD. The CDR3 is made up of 12 amino acids. The germline V and J ends were trimmed by 6 bases and 4 bases, with 7 bases remaining between them.

The chain couples TRBV5-4 to TRBJ2-2; no clear D. V lost 4 bases, J lost 7 bases, and 29 bases lay in between. This CDR3 is 19 amino acids long. Germline V gives CDR1 SGHNT, CDR2 YYREEE (reference sequence). The CDR3 reads CASSPPYVGRLEKFGELFF. The CDR3 DNA is TGTGCCAGCAGCCCCCCGTACGTTGGTAGACTGGAGAAATTCGGGGAGCTGTTTTTT.

In nucleotides, the CDR3 is TGTGCCAGCAACTCCCCCGACAGGGTTTATGGCTACACCTTC. Translated: CASNSPDRVYGYTF. The chain joins TRBV28 to TRBJ1-2, with TRBD1 matching 7 bases. CDR1 MDHEN and CDR2 SYDVKM come from the germline V gene. V was clipped by 7 bases and J by 5 bases; unmatched bases: 10. The CDR3 is 14 amino acids.

The V gene is TRBV2, the J gene TRBJ2-5; 10 nucleotides line up with TRBD2. In germline, CDR1 is SNHLY, CDR2 FYNNEI. J gave up 7 bases and V 8 bases, and 7 bases lay outside the gene matches. The CDR3 sequence is 13 residues long. CDR3 amino acids: CASRLAGVGTQYF. The CDR3 DNA is TGTGCCAGCCGGCTAGCGGGGGTTGGGACCCAGTACTTC.

The rearrangement uses TRBV27 and TRBJ2-2; the D gene is possibly TRBD2 (6 bases). The CDR3 is made up of 15 amino acids. Germline values: CDR1 MNHEY, CDR2 SMNVEV (reference sequence). The ends were cut back, 3 bases at V and 8 bases at J, with 16 bases in the middle. The CDR3 DNA reads as TGTGCCAGCAGTTTCTCCTTGGGAGGCGCGGGGGAGCTGTTTTTT. Translation gives CASSFSLGGAGELFF.

The chain employs TRBV6-5 and TRBJ2-7; D is perhaps TRBD1 (5 bases). This CDR3 is built from 13 residues. Germline loops: CDR1 MNHEY, CDR2 SVGAGI. Deletions cut 6 bases from V and 6 bases from J, with 15 bases between. The CDR3 region has the DNA TGTGCCAGCAGCCCCCAAGCTCAGGGCGAGCAGTACTTC. It translates to CASSPQAQGEQYF.

The V call is TRBV15, the J call TRBJ2-3; 10 nucleotides match TRBD2. With V trimmed by 3 bases and J by 0 bases, 3 bases remained unmatched. Germline V CDR1 and CDR2: LNHNV, YYDKDF (reference sequence). The CDR3 is made up of 16 amino acids. DNA of the CDR3: TGTGCCACCAGCAGGCTACTAGCGGGGAGCACAGATACGCAGTATTTT. Translation gives CATSRLLAGSTDTQYF.

CDR3 coding DNA: TGTGCCAGCAGCAACAGGGTTGGCGAGCAGTACTTC. Translation: CASSNRVGEQYF. The chain uses TRBV2 and TRBJ2-7, with a tentative D call TRBD1 (6 bases). Trimming pared 6 bases from V and 6 bases from J, leaving 12 bases between. Germline V lookup: CDR1 SNHLY, CDR2 FYNNEI. The CDR3 has 12 amino acids.

The chain combines TRBV11-2 with TRBJ2-7; D is ambiguous. Trimming took 5 bases from V and 4 from J, leaving 21 bases between them. This CDR3 is 16 amino acids long. In germline, CDR1 is SGHAT, CDR2 FQNNGV. The CDR3 loop is CASSPRGVSQSYEQYF. The CDR3 bases are TGTGCCAGCAGCCCAAGAGGTGTCAGTCAATCGTACGAGCAGTACTTC.

The chain has TRBV19 and TRBJ1-4, with a possible D match to TRBD1 (5 bases). V lost 5 bases to trimming and J lost 0 bases, with 13 bases between them. Germline values: CDR1 LNHDA, CDR2 SQIVND (reference sequence). This CDR3 has 16 amino acids. CDR3: CASSDSGGPTNEKLFF. The CDR3 nucleotides read TGTGCCAGTAGTGATAGTGGGGGTCCAACTAATGAAAAACTGTTTTTT.

Notes on this clone: The same CDR3 also results from other DNA sequences found in this sample. The gene calls are TRBV6-6 and TRBJ1-1; 7 bases match TRBD1. This CDR3 contains 15 residues. Germline V gives CDR1 MNHNY, CDR2 SVGAGI (reference sequence). J gave up 0 bases and V 0 bases, and 1 base lay outside the gene matches. The CDR3 DNA follows: TGTGCCAGCAGTTACTCGACAGGGCTGAACACTGAAGCTTTCTTT. Amino acid sequence: CASSYSTGLNTEAFF.

The genes are TRBV11-3 and TRBJ2-1; D is undetermined. CDR1 and CDR2 from the germline V gene are SGHNT and YENEEA. This CDR3 region has 16 residues. Trimming shortened V by 1 base and J by 0 bases, and 10 bases separated the two germline ends. Written as DNA, the CDR3 is TGTGCCAGCAGCTTAGGGCTGTCGAGCTCCTACAATGAGCAGTTCTTC. Protein: CASSLGLSSSYNEQFF.

This chain joins TRBV6-1 and TRBJ2-7; D gene uncertain. The V end lost 4 bases, the J end lost 0 bases, and 13 bases lay between the germline ends. The CDR3 loop spans 15 amino acids. Germline CDR1 MNHNS, CDR2 SASEGT. CDR3 protein: CASSGPAKSSYEQYF. CDR3 in DNA: TGTGCCAGCAGTGGCCCAGCTAAGAGCTCCTACGAGCAGTACTTC.

The chain couples TRBV28 to TRBJ1-4; 7 bases are a match to TRBD1. The germline V gene encodes CDR1 MDHEN and CDR2 SYDVKM. The V segment lost 10 bases and the J segment 3 bases; nucleotides outside the gene matches: 5. The CDR3 has 13 residues. The CDR3: CAIQGGPNEKLFF. For the CDR3, the DNA is TGTGCCATCCAGGGGGGGCCTAATGAAAAACTGTTTTTT. The whole variable domain, remainder taken from reference TRBV28 and TRBJ1-4, is DVKVTQSSRYLVKRTGEKVFLECVQDMDHENMFWYRQDPGLGLRLIYFSYDVKMKEKGDIPEGYSVSREKKERFSLILESASTNQTSMYLCAIQGGPNEKLFFGSGTQLSVL.

The J gene is TRBJ1-2, the V gene TRBV6-5; D gene uncertain. The CDR3 length is 13 residues. In germline, CDR1 is MNHEY, CDR2 SVGAGI. V dropped 5 bases and J dropped 2 bases, with 9 bases sitting between them. The CDR3 DNA follows: TGTGCCAGCAGTGCCCAAGCCAACTATGGCTACACCTTC. Its protein product is CASSAQANYGYTF.

This rearrangement joins TRBV7-6 to TRBJ1-4, with D unclear. The germline V gene has CDR1 SGHVS and CDR2 FNYEAQ. The V and J ends lost 3 bases and 0 bases respectively, with 8 bases between them. The CDR3 runs to 15 residues. CDR3 protein: CASSLLFATNEKLFF. The CDR3 DNA reads as TGTGCCAGCAGCTTGTTGTTCGCAACTAATGAAAAACTGTTTTTT. Using reference TRBV7-6 and TRBJ1-4 for the parts outside the CDR3, the full variable domain is GAGVSQSPRYKVTKRGQDVALRCDPISGHVSLYWYRQALGQGPEFLTYFNYEAQQDKSGLPNDRFSAERPEGSISTLTIQRTEQRDSAMYRCASSLLFATNEKLFFGSGTQLSVL.

A note on this clone: Distinct nucleotide sequences in the sample also encode this CDR3. This sequence joins TRBV6-1 and TRBJ1-6, with D uncertain. The germline V gene has CDR1 MNHNS and CDR2 SASEGT. V was clipped by 3 bases and J by 4 bases, with 7 bases between them. There are 14 residues in the CDR3. CDR3 DNA sequence: TGTGCCAGCAGTGAGAGACTATATAATTCACCCCTCCACTTT. Residues: CASSERLYNSPLHF.

This chain links TRBV6-6 with TRBJ2-7; TRBD1 is a possible D gene (5 bases). Germline-derived CDR1 and CDR2 are MNHNY and SVGAGI (reference sequence). This CDR3 is 13 amino acids long. V dropped 8 bases and J dropped 3 bases, with 14 bases sitting between them. CDR3 sequence (DNA): TGTGCCAGCCTAGGGGCAGGGTACTACGAGCAGTACTTC. Translated: CASLGAGYYEQYF.

This clone showed up just once. The V call is TRBV6-6, the J call TRBJ2-7; 7 nucleotides agree with TRBD2. Germline CDR1 reads MNHNY; CDR2 reads SVGAGI (reference sequence). The CDR3 runs to 15 residues. The V gene end was trimmed by 5 bases and the J gene end by 6 bases; junction bases not matched to a gene: 13. The CDR3 reads CASSLRTTSGGEQYF. Here the CDR3 DNA reads TGTGCCAGCAGTCTACGGACTACCTCGGGGGGCGAGCAGTACTTC.

This clone was seen a single time. The rearrangement uses TRBV10-3 and TRBJ1-6; 8 positions match TRBD1. The V gene end was trimmed by 5 bases and the J gene end by 0 bases; junction bases not matched to a gene: 9. The germline CDR1 and CDR2 sequences are ENHRY and SYGVKD. The CDR3 has 18 amino acids. The CDR3, as DNA: TGTGCCATCAGTCCTCAGGGGGCATCGGGCTCCTATAATTCACCCCTCCACTTT. This encodes CAISPQGASGSYNSPLHF.

V usage is TRBV9 and J usage is TRBJ1-6, with 7 bases matching TRBD1. The ends lost 3 bases at V and 4 bases at J; junction bases unmatched: 4. The CDR3 consists of 15 residues. Germline V lookup: CDR1 SGDLS, CDR2 YYNGEE. Here the CDR3 DNA reads TGTGCCAGCAGCGGACAGGGAGGGTATAATTCACCCCTCCACTTT. Amino acid sequence: CASSGQGGYNSPLHF.

This chain joins TRBV2 and TRBJ2-2; 8 bases are shared with TRBD1. The CDR3 totals 14 residues. Germline CDR1 is SNHLY and CDR2 is FYNNEI. The V and J ends lost 4 bases and 7 bases, in that order; junction bases with no gene match: 5. CDR3 nucleotides: TGTGCCAGCAGTGCCCAGGGGGCAGTCGGGGAGCTGTTTTTT. This gives the protein CASSAQGAVGELFF.

The sample holds one count of this clone. This chain links TRBV5-4 with TRBJ2-3; D not resolved. Germline lookup yields CDR1 SGHNT and CDR2 YYREEE (reference sequence). This CDR3 spans 13 amino acids. The V and J ends lost 4 bases and 5 bases respectively, with 11 bases between them. CDR3 residues: CASSLPTGDTQYF. In nucleotides, the CDR3 is TGTGCCAGCAGCCTCCCTACGGGAGATACGCAGTATTTT. The variable domain in full, with the rest retrieved from reference TRBV5-4 and TRBJ2-3, is ETGVTQSPTHLIKTRGQQVTLRCSSQSGHNTVSWYQQALGQGPQFIFQYYREEENGRGNFPPRFSGLQFPNYSSELNVNALELDDSALYLCASSLPTGDTQYFGPGTRLTVL.

This clone was observed many times. The V gene is TRBV7-9, the J gene TRBJ2-5; D uncertain. V dropped 5 bases and J dropped 5 bases, with 15 bases sitting between them. This CDR3 comprises 14 residues. CDR1 and CDR2 from the germline V gene are SEHNR and FQNEAQ (reference sequence). CDR3 in amino acids: CASSIGSLRETQYF. Written as DNA, the CDR3 is TGTGCCAGCAGCATCGGGTCGCTTCGTGAGACCCAGTACTTC. The variable domain in full, with the rest retrieved from reference TRBV7-9 and TRBJ2-5, is DTGVSQNPRHKITKRGQNVTFRCDPISEHNRLYWYRQTLGQGPEFLTYFQNEAQLEKSRLLSDRFSAERPKGSFSTLEIQRTEQGDSAMYLCASSIGSLRETQYFGPGTRLLVL.

This chain links TRBV6-5 with TRBJ2-5; D ambiguous. CDR1 and CDR2 (germline): MNHEY, SVGAGI. The CDR3 has 14 amino acids. Between the trimmed V and J ends, which lost 5 bases and 5 bases, there was a span of 15 bases. CDR3 bases: TGTGCCAGCAGTCTAACAGCCTACCCGGAGACCCAGTACTTC. It encodes CASSLTAYPETQYF.

The chain links TRBV11-3 to TRBJ2-1; 10 nucleotides align to TRBD1. Per the germline V gene, CDR1 is SGHNT and CDR2 is YENEEA. The CDR3 spans 17 residues. Losses at the gene ends were 1 base for V and 5 bases for J; bases not matched to a gene: 8. The CDR3 loop is CASSLGDRGQKDNEQFF. CDR3 DNA: TGTGCCAGCAGCTTAGGAGACAGGGGGCAAAAGGACAATGAGCAGTTCTTC. The variable domain in full, completed from reference TRBV11-3 and TRBJ2-1, reads EAGVVQSPRYKIIEKKQPVAFWCNPISGHNTLYWYLQNLGQGPELLIRYENEEAVDDSQLPKDRFSAERLKGVDSTLKIQPAELGDSAVYLCASSLGDRGQKDNEQFFGPGTRLTVL.